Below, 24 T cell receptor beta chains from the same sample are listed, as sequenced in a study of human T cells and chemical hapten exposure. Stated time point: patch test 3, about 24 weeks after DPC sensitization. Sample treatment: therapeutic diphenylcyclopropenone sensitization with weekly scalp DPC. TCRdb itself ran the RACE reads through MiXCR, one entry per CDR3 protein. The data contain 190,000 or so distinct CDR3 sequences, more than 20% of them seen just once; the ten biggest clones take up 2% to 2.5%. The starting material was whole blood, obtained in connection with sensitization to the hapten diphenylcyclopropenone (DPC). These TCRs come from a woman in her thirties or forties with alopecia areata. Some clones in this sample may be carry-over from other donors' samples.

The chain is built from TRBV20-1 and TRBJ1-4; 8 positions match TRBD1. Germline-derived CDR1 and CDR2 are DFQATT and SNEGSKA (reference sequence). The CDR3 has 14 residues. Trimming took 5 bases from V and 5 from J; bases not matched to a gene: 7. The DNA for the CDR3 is TGCAGTGCTCCAACAGGGGGGGGAAATGAAAAACTGTTTTTT. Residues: CSAPTGGGNEKLFF.

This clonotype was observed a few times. The CDR3 loop reads CASAGQRGTQYF. The CDR3, as DNA: TGTGCCAGCGCCGGGCAACGGGGGACCCAGTACTTC. The rearrangement links TRBV28 to TRBJ2-5, with D possibly matching TRBD2 (5 bases). This CDR3 region has 12 residues. V dropped 8 bases and J dropped 7 bases, with 14 bases sitting between them. CDR1 MDHEN and CDR2 SYDVKM come from the germline V gene.

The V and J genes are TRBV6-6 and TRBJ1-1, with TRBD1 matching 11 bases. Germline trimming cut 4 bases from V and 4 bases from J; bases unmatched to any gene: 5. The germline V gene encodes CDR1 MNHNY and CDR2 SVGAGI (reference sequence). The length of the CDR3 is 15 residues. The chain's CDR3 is CASSLDRGLGTEAFF. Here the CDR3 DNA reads TGTGCCAGCAGTTTGGACAGGGGGCTTGGCACTGAAGCTTTCTTT.

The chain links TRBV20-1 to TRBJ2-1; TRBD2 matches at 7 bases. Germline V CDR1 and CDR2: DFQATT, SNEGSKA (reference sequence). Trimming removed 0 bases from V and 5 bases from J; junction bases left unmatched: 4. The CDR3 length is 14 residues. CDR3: CSARDQRGDNEQFF. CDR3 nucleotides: TGCAGTGCTAGAGATCAACGGGGGGACAATGAGCAGTTCTTC.

CDR3 residues: CSARPGSSTEAFF. Written as DNA, the CDR3 is TGCAGCGCCCGACCGGGGTCGAGCACTGAAGCTTTCTTT. The genes are TRBV29-1 and TRBJ1-1; D unresolved. This CDR3 region has 13 residues. Germline V CDR1 and CDR2: SQVTM, ANQGSEA. The ends were cut back, 7 bases at V and 4 bases at J, with 16 bases in the middle.

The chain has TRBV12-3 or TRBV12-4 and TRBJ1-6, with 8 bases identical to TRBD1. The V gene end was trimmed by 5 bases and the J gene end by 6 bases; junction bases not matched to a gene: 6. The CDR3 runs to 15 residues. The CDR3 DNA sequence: TGTGCCAGCAGTCCGGGACAGGCCGGTAATTCACCCCTCCACTTT. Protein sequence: CASSPGQAGNSPLHF.

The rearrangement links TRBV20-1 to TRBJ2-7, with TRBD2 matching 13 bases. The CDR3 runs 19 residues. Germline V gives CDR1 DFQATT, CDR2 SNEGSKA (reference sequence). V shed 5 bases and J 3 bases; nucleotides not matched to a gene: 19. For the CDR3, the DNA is TGCAGTGCTCCGGGACGATGGAGGACTAGCGGGAGAACGGGCTACGAGCAGTACTTC. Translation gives CSAPGRWRTSGRTGYEQYF.

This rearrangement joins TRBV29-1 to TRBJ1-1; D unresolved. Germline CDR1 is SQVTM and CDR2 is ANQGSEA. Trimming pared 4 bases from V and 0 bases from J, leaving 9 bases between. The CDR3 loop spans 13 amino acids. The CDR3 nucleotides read TGCAGCGTTGTAAAGCCGCTGAACACTGAAGCTTTCTTT. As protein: CSVVKPLNTEAFF.

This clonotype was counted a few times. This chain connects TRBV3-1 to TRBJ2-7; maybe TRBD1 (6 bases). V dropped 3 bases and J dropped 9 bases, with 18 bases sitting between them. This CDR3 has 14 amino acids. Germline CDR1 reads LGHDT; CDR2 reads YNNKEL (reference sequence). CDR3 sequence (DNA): TGTGCCAGCAGCCAGAACAGGCTGGGACACGGGCAGTACTTC. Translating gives CASSQNRLGHGQYF.

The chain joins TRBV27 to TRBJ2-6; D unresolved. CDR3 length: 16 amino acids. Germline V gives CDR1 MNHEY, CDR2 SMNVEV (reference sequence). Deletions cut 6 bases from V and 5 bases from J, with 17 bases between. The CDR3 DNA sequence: TGTGCCAGCAGCGGGCAGGCGACCCCCCGGGCCAACGTCCTGACTTTC. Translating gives CASSGQATPRANVLTF.

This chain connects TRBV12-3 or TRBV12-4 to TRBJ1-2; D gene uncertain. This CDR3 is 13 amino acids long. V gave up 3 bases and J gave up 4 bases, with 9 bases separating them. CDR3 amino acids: CASSLSGTYGYTF. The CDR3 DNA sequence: TGTGCCAGCAGTTTGTCGGGTACCTATGGCTACACCTTC.

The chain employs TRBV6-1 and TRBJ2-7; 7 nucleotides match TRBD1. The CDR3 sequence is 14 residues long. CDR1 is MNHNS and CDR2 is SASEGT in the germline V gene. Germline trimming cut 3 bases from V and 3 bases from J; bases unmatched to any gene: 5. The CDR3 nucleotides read TGTGCCAGCAGTGACAGGGGGAACGGCTACGAGCAGTACTTC. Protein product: CASSDRGNGYEQYF.

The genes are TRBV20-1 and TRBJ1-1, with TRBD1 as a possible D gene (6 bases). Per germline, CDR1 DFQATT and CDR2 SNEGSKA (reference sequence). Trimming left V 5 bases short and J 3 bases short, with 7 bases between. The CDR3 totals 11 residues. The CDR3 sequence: CSAPGDTEAFF. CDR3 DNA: TGCAGTGCTCCAGGGGACACTGAAGCTTTCTTT.

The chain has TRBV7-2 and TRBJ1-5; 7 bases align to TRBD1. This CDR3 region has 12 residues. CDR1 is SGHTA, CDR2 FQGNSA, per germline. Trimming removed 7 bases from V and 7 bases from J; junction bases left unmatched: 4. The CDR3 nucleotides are TGTGCCAGCACCGCGGGACAGCAGCCCCAGCATTTT. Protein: CASTAGQQPQHF. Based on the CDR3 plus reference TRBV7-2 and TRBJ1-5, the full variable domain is GAGVSQSPSNKVTEKGKDVELRCDPISGHTALYWYRQSLGQGLEFLIYFQGNSAPDKSGLPSDRFSAERTGGSVSTLTIQRTQQEDSAVYLCASTAGQQPQHFGDGTRLSIL.

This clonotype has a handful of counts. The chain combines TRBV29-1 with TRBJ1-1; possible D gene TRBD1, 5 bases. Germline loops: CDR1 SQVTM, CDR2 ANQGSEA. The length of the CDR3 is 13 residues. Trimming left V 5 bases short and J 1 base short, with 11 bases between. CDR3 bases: TGCAGCGTTAGACAGCCCCCGAACACTGAAGCTTTCTTT. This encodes CSVRQPPNTEAFF.

The CDR3 here is CSGPGEAGSYNEQFF. The DNA for the CDR3 is TGCAGTGGCCCCGGGGAGGCAGGGTCCTACAATGAGCAGTTCTTC. J is TRBJ2-1 and V is TRBV20-1, with D maybe TRBD2 (6 bases). Trimming removed 7 bases from V and 1 base from J, with 17 bases in between. The CDR3 is made up of 15 amino acids. The germline gives CDR1 DFQATT, CDR2 SNEGSKA (reference sequence).

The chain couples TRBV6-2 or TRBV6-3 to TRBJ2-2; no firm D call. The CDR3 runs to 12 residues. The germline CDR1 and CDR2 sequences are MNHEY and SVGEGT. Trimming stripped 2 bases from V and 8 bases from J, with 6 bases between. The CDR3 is CASSYNAGELFF. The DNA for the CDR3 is TGTGCCAGCAGTTACAACGCGGGGGAGCTGTTTTTT.

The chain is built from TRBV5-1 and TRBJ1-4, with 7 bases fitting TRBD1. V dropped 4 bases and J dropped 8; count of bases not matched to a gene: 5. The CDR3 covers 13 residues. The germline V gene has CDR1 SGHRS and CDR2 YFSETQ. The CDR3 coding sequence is TGCGCCAGCAGCGGGGGGGACAGCGAAAAACTGTTTTTT. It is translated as CASSGGDSEKLFF.

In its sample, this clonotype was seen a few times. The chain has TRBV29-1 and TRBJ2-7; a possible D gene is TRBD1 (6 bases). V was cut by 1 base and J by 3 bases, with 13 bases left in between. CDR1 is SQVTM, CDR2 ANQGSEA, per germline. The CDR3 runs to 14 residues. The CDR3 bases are TGCAGCGTTGAAGGGGACATTGGCAGCTACGAGCAGTACTTC. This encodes CSVEGDIGSYEQYF.

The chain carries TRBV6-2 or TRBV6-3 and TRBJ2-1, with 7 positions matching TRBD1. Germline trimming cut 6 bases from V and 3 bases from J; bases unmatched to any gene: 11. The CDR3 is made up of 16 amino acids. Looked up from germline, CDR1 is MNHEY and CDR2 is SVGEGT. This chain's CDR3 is CASSALTGPFYNEQFF. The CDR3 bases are TGTGCCAGCAGCGCGCTGACAGGGCCCTTCTACAATGAGCAGTTCTTC.

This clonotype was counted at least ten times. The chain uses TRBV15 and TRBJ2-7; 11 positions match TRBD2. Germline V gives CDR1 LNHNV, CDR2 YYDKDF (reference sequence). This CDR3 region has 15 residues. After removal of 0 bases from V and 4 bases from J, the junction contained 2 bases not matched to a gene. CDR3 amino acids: CATSRDTSGSYEQYF. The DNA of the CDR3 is TGTGCCACCAGCAGAGATACTAGCGGGAGTTACGAGCAGTACTTC.

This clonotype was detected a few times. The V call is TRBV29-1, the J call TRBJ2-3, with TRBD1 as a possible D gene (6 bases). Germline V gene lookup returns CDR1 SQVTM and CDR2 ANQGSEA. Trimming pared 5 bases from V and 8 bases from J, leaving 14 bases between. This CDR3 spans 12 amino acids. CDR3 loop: CSVYRDGITQYF. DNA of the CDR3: TGCAGCGTTTACAGGGACGGGATTACGCAGTATTTT.

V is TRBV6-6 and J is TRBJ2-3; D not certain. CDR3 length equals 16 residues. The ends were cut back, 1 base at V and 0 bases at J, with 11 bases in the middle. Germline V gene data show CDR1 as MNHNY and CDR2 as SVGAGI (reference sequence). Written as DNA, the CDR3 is TGTGCCAGCAGTTACTTGAGATTAACTAGCACAGATACGCAGTATTTT. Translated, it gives CASSYLRLTSTDTQYF.

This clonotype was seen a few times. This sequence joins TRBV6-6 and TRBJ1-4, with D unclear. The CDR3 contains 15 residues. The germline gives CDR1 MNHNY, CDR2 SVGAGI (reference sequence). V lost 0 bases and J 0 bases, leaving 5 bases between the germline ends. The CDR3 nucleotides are TGTGCCAGCAGTTACTCCCCCGCAACTAATGAAAAACTGTTTTTT. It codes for CASSYSPATNEKLFF.